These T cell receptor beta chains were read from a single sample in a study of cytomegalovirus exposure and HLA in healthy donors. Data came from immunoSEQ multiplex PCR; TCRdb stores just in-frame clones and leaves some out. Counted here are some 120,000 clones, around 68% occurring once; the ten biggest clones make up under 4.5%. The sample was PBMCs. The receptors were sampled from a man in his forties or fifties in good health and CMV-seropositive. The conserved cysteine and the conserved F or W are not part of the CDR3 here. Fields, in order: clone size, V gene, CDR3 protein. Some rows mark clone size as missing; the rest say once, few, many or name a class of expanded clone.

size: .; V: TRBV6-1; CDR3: ASSGTRNFNQPQH
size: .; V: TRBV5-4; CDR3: ASSPTANAGTLYEQY
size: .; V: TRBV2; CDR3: ASSERQTGELF
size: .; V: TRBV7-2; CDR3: ASSLATSGETQY
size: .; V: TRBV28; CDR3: ASSPDYEQY
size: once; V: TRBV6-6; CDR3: ASHSRGTGTDTQY
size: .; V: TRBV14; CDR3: ASTPRLGEKLF
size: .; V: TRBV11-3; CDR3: ASNLPGGQGANNEKLF
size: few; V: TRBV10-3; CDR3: AILAPPSYEQY
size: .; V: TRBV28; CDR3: ASSLFRDRGEPQH
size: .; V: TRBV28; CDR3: ASSLDRAPNSPLH
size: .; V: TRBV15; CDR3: ATSRRGSGNTIY
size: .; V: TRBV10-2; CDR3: ASRQGNEKLF
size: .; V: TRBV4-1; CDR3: ASSQDPGGWEKLF
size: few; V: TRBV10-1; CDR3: ASSPLEGRGHTGELF
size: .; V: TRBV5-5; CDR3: ASSPTSGSYNEQF
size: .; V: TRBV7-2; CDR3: ASSLTGSGNQPQH
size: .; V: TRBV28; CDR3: ASSRADTQY
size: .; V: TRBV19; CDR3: ASSEGQGNSPLH
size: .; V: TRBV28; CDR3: ASSLAGGQETQY
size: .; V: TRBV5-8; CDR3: ASSFGRVGQETQY
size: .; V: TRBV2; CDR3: ASSGLPGGAF
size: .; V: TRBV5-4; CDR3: ASSPTGTGWGWNEQF
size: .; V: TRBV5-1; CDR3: ASSLDIPNYGYT
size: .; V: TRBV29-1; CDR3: SVAVGRNTEAF
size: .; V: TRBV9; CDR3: ASSGQSFGEQF
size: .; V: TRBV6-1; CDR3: ASSESQQGRQPQH
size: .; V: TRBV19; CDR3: ASSILTGSTNEKLF
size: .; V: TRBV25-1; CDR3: ASVDRGETEAF
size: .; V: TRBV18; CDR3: ASSPKTGDEKLF
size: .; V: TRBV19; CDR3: ASSLTGSTGGGYT
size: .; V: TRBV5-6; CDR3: ASSPEPGTDTQY
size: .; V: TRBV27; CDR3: ASSLPFGGGLNTGELF
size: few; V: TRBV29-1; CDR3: SGWGVGIDEQF
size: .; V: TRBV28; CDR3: ASSPPTVNTEAF
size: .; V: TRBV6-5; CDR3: ASSQESEKLF
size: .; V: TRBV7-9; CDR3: SLRPTGEQY
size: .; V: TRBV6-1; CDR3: ASRHTGGPYEQY
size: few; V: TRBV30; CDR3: AWSRGAWEEPLH
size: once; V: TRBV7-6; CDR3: ASSLGSLGLAGRNIYNEQF
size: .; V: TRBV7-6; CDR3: ASSLVNRVETQY
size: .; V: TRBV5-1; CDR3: ASSSGLGVSYEQY
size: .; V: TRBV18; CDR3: ASSRGRANQPQH
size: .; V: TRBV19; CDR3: ASSREVLRGDQPQH
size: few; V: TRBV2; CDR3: ASRPKDRGKAF
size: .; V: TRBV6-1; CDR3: ASSGTSGSRSYNEQF
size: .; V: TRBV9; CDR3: ASSGTGAMNTEAF
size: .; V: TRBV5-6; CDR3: ASSLWASSYNSPLH
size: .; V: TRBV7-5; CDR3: ARSLSERAVHQPQH
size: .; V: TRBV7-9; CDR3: ASSLTSGGYEQY
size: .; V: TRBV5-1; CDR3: ASSLDGKAVDTIY
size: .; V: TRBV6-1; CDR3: ASSALPYSGTSGITDTQY
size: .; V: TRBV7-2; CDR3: ASSVELAGGYNEQF
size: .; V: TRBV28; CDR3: ASSPSGQGEREKLF
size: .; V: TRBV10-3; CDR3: AISNSGNTYEQY
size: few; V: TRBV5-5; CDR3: ASSLYGGYEQY